The sequence of this TCR beta chain was determined in a study of blood T cells in healthy people across ages. Study-level points and caveats: The percentage of naive T cells correlated strongly with TCR beta diversity. PBMCs left unsorted prevented a conclusive naive versus antigen-experienced comparison. Total diversity from one million sequenced T cells was likely underestimated.

As concerns this clonotype: Its target is unknown.

Germline CDR1 is LGHNA and CDR2 is YSLEER. This CDR3 region has 15 residues. The V and J ends lost 1 base and 8 bases, in that order; junction bases with no gene match: 7. It was with a sample-barcoded 5' primer and a J-beta primer mix that a second PCR of about 6 to 12 cycles was run. Carrying 12 random nucleotides, a template-switch adaptor labeled each individual cDNA molecule. TCRdb ran MiXCR on the 5' RACE reads and lists one entry per CDR3 protein. In the table there are over 1,500,000 distinct CDR3 sequences, roughly 52% of which are singletons. The genes are TRBV4-3 and TRBJ2-1; TRBD2 agrees at 8 bases. The sample consisted of blood. The origin of this receptor is a woman in her 40s in good health. In nucleotides, the CDR3 is TGCGCCAGCAGCCAAGGGACGGGGGGGCGGTATGAGCAGTTCTTC. Protein product: CASSQGTGGRYEQFF.